This entry concerns a single TCR beta chain. These data originate in a study of blood T cell repertoires in COVID-19. Overall study context: PBMCs, B-cell-depleted T cells, or T cells provided the cDNA or gDNA that made up the material.

As processed by the authors: Cell counts per sample came from amplifying reference gene primers. Assay used: immunoSEQ multiplex PCR; TCRdb lists only in-frame clones, some missing. V and J calls and clone size follow that table, whereas D and trimming were derived from the DNA. The table records roughly 380,000 clones, 70% to 90% of them present only once. This sequence originates from a woman in her forties with COVID-19, enrolled during active disease. The sequencing sample was made of peripheral blood.

The CDR3 DNA sequence: TGCAGCGTTTGGCAGGGGGAGACCCAGTACTTC. Translated, it gives CSVWQGETQYF. The gene calls are TRBV29-1 and TRBJ2-5; TRBD1 is a possible D gene (6 bases). There are 11 residues in the CDR3. V dropped 5 bases and J dropped 5 bases, with 9 bases sitting between them. Germline assignment: CDR1 SQVTM and CDR2 ANQGSEA.